The T cell receptor beta chain described here comes from a study of long-term antiretroviral therapy in people with HIV. This clone appeared a few times. The antigen is unknown. CDR1 SGHTS and CDR2 YDEGEE come from the germline V gene. Trimming cost V 4 bases and J 9 bases, with 11 bases left between them. This CDR3 spans 11 amino acids. Running of the v3.0 immunoSEQ assay took place at survey level. Sequencing targeted 40,000-50,000 T-cell genomes per sample. TCRdb's table, derived via immunoSEQ multiplex PCR, lists solely in-frame clones and lacks some. The sample includes 20,000 or so clones, approximately 78% of them seen just once. Study results and caveats: Dominating the repertoire at all time points were the clones that expanded before ART. HIV repertoire CDR3 lengths ranged less widely than those of controls.

Material: unsorted PBMCs, obtained 0.2 years after starting antiretroviral therapy. The V and J genes are TRBV5-8 and TRBJ2-7; possibly TRBD1 for D (5 bases). The sequence derives from a woman aged 25 to 39 with HIV. The CDR3, as DNA: TGTGCCAGCAGCGCCCTACAGGCGCAGTACGTC. Amino acid sequence: CASSALQAQYV.